Below, 18 T cell receptor beta chains from the same sample are listed, as sequenced in a study of shared clonotypes between healthy human individuals. Assay used: immunoSEQ multiplex PCR; TCRdb lists only in-frame clones, some missing. The profile shows under 600,000 clones, almost 97% of them singletons. The sample comprised naive CD4+ T cells sorted from blood. The subset denotes: CD45RA+ positively selected. The receptors come from a woman under 40 in good health.

About this clone: Because the CDR3's place on the DNA is in doubt, the DNA is left out and the CDR3 is given as listed by TCRdb. This chain joins TRBV28 and TRBJ1-1. The length of the CDR3 is 14 amino acids, counting both ends. Germline assignment: CDR1 MDHEN and CDR2 SYDVKM. The CDR3 is CASSSSGQKSEAFF.

The chain links TRBV6-1 to TRBJ1-3; D not resolved. Germline CDR1 and CDR2: MNHNS and SASEGT. This CDR3 contains 15 residues. Trimming cost V 6 bases and J 1 base, with 13 bases left between them. CDR3 sequence reads: CASRPARVSGNTIYF. The CDR3 nucleotides read TGTGCCAGCAGGCCGGCGAGGGTTTCTGGAAACACCATATATTTT.

The chain has TRBV11-2 and TRBJ1-5; D uncertain. CDR3 length: 15 amino acids. Trimming cost V 0 bases and J 4 bases, with 10 bases left between them. Germline CDR1 SGHAT, CDR2 FQNNGV. CDR3 DNA sequence: TGTGCCAGCAGCTTAGATCTGGGGATAAATCAGCCCCAGCATTTT. It encodes CASSLDLGINQPQHF.

CDR3 amino acids: CASSKVEGAGTDTQYF. The CDR3 DNA follows: TGTGCCAGCAGCAAAGTGGAGGGGGCCGGGACAGATACGCAGTATTTT. The chain recombines TRBV21-1 with TRBJ2-3; TRBD1 was called by the table and not checked on the DNA. TRBV21-1 is marked as a pseudogene. CDR3 length equals 16 residues.

As for this clone: Other DNA sequences of this sample code for an identical CDR3. V is TRBV2 and J is TRBJ1-1; D uncertain. The germline gives CDR1 SNHLY, CDR2 FYNNEI. The germline V and J ends were trimmed by 6 bases and 2 bases, with 1 base remaining between them. This CDR3 is built from 10 residues. The CDR3 nucleotides are TGTGCCAGCAGAAACACTGAAGCTTTCTTT. The encoded protein is CASRNTEAFF.

This clone is a singleton in its sample. The chain carries TRBV28 and TRBJ2-1; 7 bases map to TRBD2. Germline loops: CDR1 MDHEN, CDR2 SYDVKM. With 2 bases clipped from V and 0 bases from J, the junction kept 7 bases outside the gene matches. The CDR3 has 17 amino acids. This CDR3 is CASSLGLAESSYNEQFF. As DNA, the CDR3 is TGTGCCAGCAGTTTAGGGCTAGCGGAAAGCTCCTACAATGAGCAGTTCTTC.

This rearrangement joins TRBV28 to TRBJ1-2; a weak D match, TRBD1 (5 bases). The CDR3 loop spans 11 amino acids. Germline values: CDR1 MDHEN, CDR2 SYDVKM. V was pared by 7 bases and J by 4 bases, with 7 bases between. The CDR3 region has the DNA TGTGCCAGCACGGACATCTATGGCTACACCTTC. As protein: CASTDIYGYTF.

The gene calls are TRBV28 and TRBJ2-3; 9 bases line up with TRBD2. V dropped 10 bases and J dropped 5; count of bases not matched to a gene: 7. Germline CDR1 reads MDHEN; CDR2 reads SYDVKM. This CDR3 spans 13 amino acids. This CDR3 reads CATGLAQGDTQYF. CDR3 nucleotides: TGTGCCACCGGACTAGCGCAAGGAGATACGCAGTATTTT. The entire variable domain, with the rest obtained from reference TRBV28 and TRBJ2-3, is as follows: DVKVTQSSRYLVKRTGEKVFLECVQDMDHENMFWYRQDPGLGLRLIYFSYDVKMKEKGDIPEGYSVSREKKERFSLILESASTNQTSMYLCATGLAQGDTQYFGPGTRLTVL.

The chain joins TRBV6-6 to TRBJ2-7, with D possibly matching TRBD1 (6 bases). The CDR3 runs 14 residues. The germline V gene has CDR1 MNHNY and CDR2 SVGAGI (reference sequence). Trimming removed 8 bases at V and 3 bases at J, with 17 bases between. This CDR3 reads CASRPNREYYEQYF. The CDR3 nucleotides are TGTGCCAGCCGACCCAACAGGGAATACTACGAGCAGTACTTC.

The genes are TRBV6-1 and TRBJ2-7; 10 positions agree with TRBD1. Germline assignment: CDR1 MNHNS and CDR2 SASEGT. The length of the CDR3 is 13 residues. V was clipped by 6 bases and J by 3 bases; unmatched bases: 2. CDR3 region: CASSRDRGYEQYF. The CDR3 coding sequence is TGTGCCAGCAGCAGGGACAGGGGCTACGAGCAGTACTTC.

The V call is TRBV7-8, the J call TRBJ1-1, with 7 bases fitting TRBD1. The CDR3 is 16 amino acids. V trimming: 1 base; J trimming: 0 bases; junction bases outside the gene matches: 5. Per germline, CDR1 SGHVS and CDR2 FQNEAQ. Here the CDR3 DNA reads TGTGCCAGCAGCTTAGTGGGACAGTCCTTGAACACTGAAGCTTTCTTT. Translated: CASSLVGQSLNTEAFF.

This chain connects TRBV18 to TRBJ1-1, with TRBD1 matching over 7 bases. CDR3 length: 13 amino acids. Germline assignment: CDR1 KGHSH and CDR2 LQKENI. V lost 5 bases and J lost 8; bases outside the gene matches: 8. Here the CDR3 DNA reads TGTGCCAGCTCAGGAGACAGGGAATCGGAAGCTTTCTTT. Its translation is CASSGDRESEAFF.

The J gene is TRBJ1-6, the V gene TRBV29-1; TRBD1 aligns across 11 bases. Per germline, CDR1 SQVTM and CDR2 ANQGSEA. V was clipped by 7 bases and J by 10 bases; unmatched bases: 18. This CDR3 has 17 amino acids. The CDR3 DNA is TGCAGCGGGCCCGAGGACAGGGGGCGCTTCCGGGCCTCACCCCTCCACTTT. Translating gives CSGPEDRGRFRASPLHF.

The rearrangement joins TRBV5-8 to TRBJ1-1; D gene ambiguous. CDR3 length: 14 residues. Trimming took 0 bases from V and 0 from J, leaving 6 bases between them. CDR1 is SGHTS and CDR2 is YDEGEE in the germline V gene. Here the CDR3 reads CASSLASVNTEAFF. In DNA, the CDR3 is TGTGCCAGCAGCTTGGCTTCGGTGAACACTGAAGCTTTCTTT.

The CDR3 nucleotides are TGTGCCAGCAGGTCCGGCGCTCGGAATGAAAAACTGTTTTTT. Encoded protein: CASRSGARNEKLFF. The chain links TRBV6-5 to TRBJ1-4; D remains unclear. The CDR3 consists of 14 residues. Trimming pared 6 bases from V and 5 bases from J, leaving 13 bases between. Germline V gives CDR1 MNHEY, CDR2 SVGAGI.

V usage is TRBV5-7 and J usage is TRBJ1-3, with TRBD1 matching 9 bases. TRBV5-7 carries the ORF label, with uncertain function. With V trimmed by 5 bases and J by 4 bases, 7 bases remained unmatched. This CDR3 comprises 15 residues. The CDR3 protein is CASSGTGGGGNTIYF. The CDR3 DNA is TGTGCCAGCAGTGGAACAGGGGGCGGGGGAAACACCATATATTTT.

The chain uses TRBV28 and TRBJ1-5; no reliable D call. Trimming stripped 7 bases from V and 2 bases from J, with 9 bases between. CDR1 MDHEN and CDR2 SYDVKM come from the germline V gene. CDR3 length equals 13 residues. In DNA, the CDR3 is TGTGCCAGCAAAGTCGGGGGCAATCAGCCCCAGCATTTT. Translating gives CASKVGGNQPQHF.

J is TRBJ2-7 and V is TRBV19; 7 nucleotides align to TRBD2. The V segment lost 6 bases and the J segment 2 bases; nucleotides outside the gene matches: 13. CDR3 length: 16 residues. Germline V gene data show CDR1 as LNHDA and CDR2 as SQIVND (reference sequence). In DNA, the CDR3 is TGTGCCAGTAGCCCTCAGGCGGGAGAGTTTACCTACGAGCAGTACTTC. It translates to CASSPQAGEFTYEQYF.